Following are 25 T cell receptor beta chains from one sample sequenced in a study of T cells in Graves' hyperthyroidism and ophthalmopathy. Amplified regions were TCR beta CDR3 sequences from RNA transcripts. Using the HTBI primer set, a first-round RT-PCR was run on the TCR CDR3. Via MiXCR, TCRdb re-called the multiplex PCR reads, giving one row per CDR3 protein. The sample includes roughly 600,000 distinct CDR3 sequences, about 14% of them seen just once. Specimen: blood. These receptors all come from a woman aged 45-65 years with Graves' ophthalmopathy.

This clonotype was picked up many times. CDR3 bases: TGTGCCAGCAGCTTAGATCTAATCGTACAGGTGGAAGACACTGAAGCTTTCTTT. This translates into CASSLDLIVQVEDTEAFF. The chain carries TRBV11-2 and TRBJ1-1, with a tentative D call TRBD1 (5 bases). V dropped 0 bases and J dropped 3 bases, with 20 bases sitting between them. Germline V CDR1 and CDR2: SGHAT, FQNNGV. CDR3 size: 18 residues.

This clonotype showed up just a few times. The chain is built from TRBV6-5 and TRBJ2-5; D is ambiguous. The V and J ends lost 0 bases and 7 bases respectively, with 6 bases between them. Germline CDR1 MNHEY, CDR2 SVGAGI. The CDR3 is 12 residues long. CDR3: CASSYSVGTQYF. CDR3 nucleotides: TGTGCCAGCAGTTACTCTGTGGGGACCCAGTACTTC.

This clonotype appeared once. V gene TRBV7-3 combines with J gene TRBJ2-3, with 9 bases lining up with TRBD2. CDR3 length: 16 amino acids. Germline CDR1 SGHTA, CDR2 FQGTGA. The V segment lost 3 bases and the J segment 2 bases; nucleotides outside the gene matches: 6. The CDR3 reads CASSFQASGNTDTQYF. DNA for the CDR3: TGTGCCAGCAGCTTTCAGGCTAGCGGGAACACAGATACGCAGTATTTT.

This clonotype was counted at least ten times. The J gene is TRBJ2-1, the V gene TRBV7-9, with TRBD2 matching 7 bases. Per the germline V gene, CDR1 is SEHNR and CDR2 is FQNEAQ (reference sequence). The CDR3 is 17 residues long. After removal of 5 bases from V and 6 bases from J, the junction contained 16 bases not matched to a gene. The CDR3 loop reads CASSAKFRLAATNEQFF. CDR3 coding DNA: TGTGCCAGCAGCGCAAAGTTCCGGCTAGCGGCAACCAATGAGCAGTTCTTC.

At least ten counts were recorded for this clonotype. This sequence joins TRBV9 and TRBJ1-1; no firm D call. CDR3 length: 14 residues. Trimming took off 0 bases at V and 0 bases at J, with 6 bases between the two ends. Germline V CDR1 and CDR2: SGDLS, YYNGEE. CDR3 loop: CASSVGTLNTEAFF. The CDR3 DNA follows: TGTGCCAGCAGCGTAGGCACATTGAACACTGAAGCTTTCTTT.

A single count supports this clonotype. Just one base apart from a much larger clone, this may be a read error. This chain connects TRBV28 to TRBJ1-5; D is perhaps TRBD1 (5 bases). CDR1 MDHEN and CDR2 SYDVKM come from the germline V gene. The CDR3 covers 15 residues. The CDR3 protein is CASSLLSGGDQPHHF. CDR3 nucleotides: TGTGCCAGCAGTTTACTCTCCGGGGGTGATCAGCCCCATCATTTT.

The chain has TRBV9 and TRBJ2-7, with 14 nucleotides matching TRBD2. CDR3 length: 17 residues. The germline V gene has CDR1 SGDLS and CDR2 YYNGEE. The V segment lost 0 bases and the J segment 3 bases; nucleotides outside the gene matches: 5. The CDR3: CASSVEGTSGSFYEQYF. The CDR3 DNA reads TGTGCCAGCAGCGTAGAAGGGACTAGCGGGAGCTTCTACGAGCAGTACTTC. The full variable domain, in which reference TRBV9 and TRBJ2-7 provide the parts outside the CDR3, is DSGVTQTPKHLITATGQRVTLRCSPRSGDLSVYWYQQSLDQGLQFLIQYYNGEERAKGNILERFSAQQFPDLHSELNLSSLELGDSALYFCASSVEGTSGSFYEQYFGPGTRLTVT.

This clonotype was seen a handful of times. V and J are TRBV11-3 and TRBJ2-3; TRBD1 is a possible D gene (6 bases). The CDR3 extends over 15 amino acids. Germline assignment: CDR1 SGHNT and CDR2 YENEEA. The V gene lost 1 base and the J gene lost 6 bases, with 14 bases spanning the gap. The CDR3 region has the DNA TGTGCCAGCAGCTTAGCTCAGGGGAATTGGGATACGCAGTATTTT. This translates into CASSLAQGNWDTQYF.

This clonotype occurred many times. This chain links TRBV7-2 with TRBJ1-5; a weak D match, TRBD1 (5 bases). The length of the CDR3 is 14 residues. Germline V gene sequence: CDR1 SGHTA, CDR2 FQGNSA. V lost 2 bases and J lost 3, with 8 bases in between. The CDR3 DNA reads TGTGCCAGCAGCTTATCAGGGTTCAATCAGCCCCAGCATTTT. Protein sequence: CASSLSGFNQPQHF.

This clonotype turned up a few times. This chain links TRBV4-3 with TRBJ2-1, with TRBD2 matching 7 bases. V dropped 0 bases and J dropped 4; count of bases not matched to a gene: 6. The CDR3 is 16 residues long. CDR1 and CDR2 from the germline V gene are LGHNA and YSLEER. The chain's CDR3 is CASSQEGLAEYNEQFF. CDR3 in DNA: TGCGCCAGCAGCCAAGAAGGGCTAGCGGAGTACAATGAGCAGTTCTTC.

This clonotype appeared many times. The chain carries TRBV5-1 and TRBJ2-7, with TRBD2 as a possible D gene (6 bases). CDR1 is SGHRS and CDR2 is YFSETQ in the germline V gene. This CDR3 is built from 13 residues. The V and J ends lost 4 bases and 2 bases respectively, with 10 bases between them. The CDR3 sequence is CASSAGRTYEQYF. CDR3 sequence (DNA): TGCGCCAGCAGCGCGGGACGGACCTACGAGCAGTACTTC.

Of note for this clonotype: A much larger clone lies a single base off, so this may be a read error. The chain recombines TRBV12-3 or TRBV12-4 with TRBJ2-1; TRBD2 is a possible D gene (6 bases). This CDR3 is built from 15 residues. The CDR3 region has the DNA TGTGCCAGCAGTTTGGGGACTTTCTCCCACAATGAGCAGTTCTTC. It specifies CASSLGTFSHNEQFF.

Only a few counts were recorded for this clonotype. The chain is built from TRBV9 and TRBJ2-1; D remains unclear. V dropped 0 bases and J dropped 3 bases, with 4 bases sitting between them. This CDR3 is 13 amino acids long. Germline CDR1 SGDLS, CDR2 YYNGEE. The CDR3 region is CASSVDFYNEQFF. CDR3 nucleotides: TGTGCCAGCAGCGTAGACTTCTACAATGAGCAGTTCTTC.

This clonotype was counted a few times. The gene calls are TRBV20-1 and TRBJ2-2; TRBD2 agrees at 13 bases. Germline V gene data show CDR1 as DFQATT and CDR2 as SNEGSKA (reference sequence). This CDR3 has 16 amino acids. J lost 5 bases, V lost 1 base, and 4 bases had no gene match. CDR3 region: CSARGPGLAGTGELFF. DNA of the CDR3: TGCAGTGCTAGAGGACCGGGACTAGCGGGGACCGGGGAGCTGTTTTTT.

Many counts were recorded for this clonotype. CDR3 protein: CASSLMSTGELFF. CDR3 sequence (DNA): TGTGCCAGCAGCCTAATGAGCACCGGGGAGCTGTTTTTT. The V and J genes are TRBV5-6 and TRBJ2-2; no reliable D call. V lost 4 bases, J lost 4 bases, and 8 bases lay in between. Germline V CDR1 and CDR2: SGHDT, YYEEEE. CDR3 length equals 13 residues. The full variable domain, its missing parts supplied by reference TRBV5-6 and TRBJ2-2, is DAGVTQSPTHLIKTRGQQVTLRCSPKSGHDTVSWYQQALGQGPQFIFQYYEEEERQRGNFPDRFSGHQFPNYSSELNVNALLLGDSALYLCASSLMSTGELFFGEGSRLTVL.

This clonotype occurred many times. The rearrangement uses TRBV2 and TRBJ1-5; D gene uncertain. With 7 bases removed from V and 4 bases from J, the gap between germline ends came to 11 bases. Germline loops: CDR1 SNHLY, CDR2 FYNNEI. The CDR3 consists of 13 residues. The CDR3 spells CASIRSPNQPQHF. CDR3 sequence (DNA): TGTGCCAGCATCCGTTCCCCGAATCAGCCCCAGCATTTT. Filled out from reference TRBV2 and TRBJ1-5, the complete variable domain reads EPEVTQTPSHQVTQMGQEVILRCVPISNHLYFYWYRQILGQKVEFLVSFYNNEISEKSEIFDDQFSVERPDGSNFTLKIRSTKLEDSAMYFCASIRSPNQPQHFGDGTRLSIL.

This clonotype was observed at least ten times. The CDR3 nucleotides are TGTGCCAGCAACCTCCTGCTGGGGGGAGAATCCTACAATGAGCAGTTCTTC. This codes for CASNLLLGGESYNEQFF. The V and J genes are TRBV12-3 or TRBV12-4 and TRBJ2-1; a weak D match, TRBD2 (6 bases). The V gene lost 7 bases and the J gene lost 1 base, with 20 bases spanning the gap. This CDR3 spans 17 amino acids.

The sample holds a few counts of this clonotype. This chain uses TRBV10-3 with TRBJ2-7; the match to TRBD1 covers 11 bases. Losses at the gene ends were 0 bases for V and 9 bases for J; bases not matched to a gene: 7. The germline V gene encodes CDR1 ENHRY and CDR2 SYGVKD. The CDR3 runs to 15 residues. The CDR3 DNA reads as TGTGCCATCAGTGAGTCGTTGGACAGGGGGCAAAGGCAGTACTTC. Amino acid sequence: CAISESLDRGQRQYF.

This clonotype was detected many times. The V call is TRBV11-2, the J call TRBJ2-3, with TRBD1 identical over 7 bases. Germline V lookup: CDR1 SGHAT, CDR2 FQNNGV. The junction had 5 bases not matched to a gene; V was cut back by 2 bases and J by 6 bases. There are 14 residues in the CDR3. The CDR3 nucleotides read TGTGCCAGCAGCTTAAAAGGGGGCGCGGATACGCAGTATTTT. Protein sequence: CASSLKGGADTQYF.

The J gene is TRBJ2-2, the V gene TRBV19; 7 bases fit TRBD2. The CDR3 has 16 amino acids. Germline CDR1 reads LNHDA; CDR2 reads SQIVND (reference sequence). V shed 5 bases, J shed 0 bases, and the junction held 6 bases outside the gene matches. In DNA form, the CDR3 reads TGTGCCAGTAGTCCCCGCGGGAGAGCGAACACCGGGGAGCTGTTTTTT. This gives the protein CASSPRGRANTGELFF.

Remarks on this clonotype: This could be a read error, since a much larger clone is one nucleotide away. CDR3 residues: CGARDLRTSGYNEQFF. CDR3 nucleotides: TGCGGTGCTAGAGATCTCCGGACTAGCGGATACAATGAGCAGTTCTTC. V and J are TRBV20-1 and TRBJ2-1, with TRBD2 matching over 10 bases. The CDR3 spans 16 residues. Germline V gives CDR1 DFQATT, CDR2 SNEGSKA (reference sequence).

This clonotype was seen only a few times. The gene calls are TRBV5-4 and TRBJ2-6, with 12 nucleotides matching TRBD2. V trimming: 4 bases; J trimming: 2 bases; junction bases outside the gene matches: 7. The CDR3 is made up of 18 amino acids. Germline CDR1 reads SGHNT; CDR2 reads YYREEE (reference sequence). CDR3: CASSRGLAGSAGANVLTF. The CDR3 nucleotides read TGTGCCAGCAGCCGAGGACTAGCGGGAAGCGCTGGGGCCAACGTCCTGACTTTC. Using reference TRBV5-4 and TRBJ2-6 for the parts outside the CDR3, the full variable domain is ETGVTQSPTHLIKTRGQQVTLRCSSQSGHNTVSWYQQALGQGPQFIFQYYREEENGRGNFPPRFSGLQFPNYSSELNVNALELDDSALYLCASSRGLAGSAGANVLTFGAGSRLTVL.

This clonotype was counted many times. The V call is TRBV27, the J call TRBJ2-1; D tentatively fits TRBD1 or TRBD2 (5 bases each). This CDR3 spans 17 amino acids. Germline loops: CDR1 MNHEY, CDR2 SMNVEV (reference sequence). V was clipped by 1 base and J by 0 bases, with 13 bases between them. The CDR3 nucleotides read TGTGCCAGCAGTTTATTTAGTCCAGGGAGCTCCTACAATGAGCAGTTCTTC. The encoded protein is CASSLFSPGSSYNEQFF.

The rearrangement links TRBV20-1 to TRBJ2-7; no reliable D call. From germline, CDR1 is DFQATT and CDR2 SNEGSKA (reference sequence). The CDR3 contains 12 residues. Trimming shortened V by 3 bases and J by 0 bases, and 6 bases separated the two germline ends. This chain's CDR3 is CSASEVSYEQYF. The DNA of the CDR3 is TGCAGTGCTAGTGAGGTCTCCTACGAGCAGTACTTC.

Many counts were recorded for this clonotype. CDR3 nucleotide sequence: TGTGCCAGCAGTAAGGACGGCCAGAACACCGGGGAGCTGTTTTTT. This codes for CASSKDGQNTGELFF. The genes are TRBV2 and TRBJ2-2, with unresolved D. Trimming took off 5 bases at V and 1 base at J, with 11 bases between the two ends. The CDR3 contains 15 residues. The germline V gene has CDR1 SNHLY and CDR2 FYNNEI.